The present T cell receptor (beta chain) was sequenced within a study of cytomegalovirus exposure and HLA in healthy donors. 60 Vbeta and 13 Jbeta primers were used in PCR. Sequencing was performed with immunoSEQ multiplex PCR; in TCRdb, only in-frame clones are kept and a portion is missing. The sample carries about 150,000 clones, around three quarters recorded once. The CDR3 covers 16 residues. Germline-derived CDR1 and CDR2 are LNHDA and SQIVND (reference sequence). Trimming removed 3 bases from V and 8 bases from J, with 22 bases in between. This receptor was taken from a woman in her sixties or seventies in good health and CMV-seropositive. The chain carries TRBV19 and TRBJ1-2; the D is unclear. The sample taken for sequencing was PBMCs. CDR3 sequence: CASSMGGQTYQDGYTF. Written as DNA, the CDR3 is TGTGCCAGTAGTATGGGAGGGCAGACCTATCAGGACGGCTACACCTTC.